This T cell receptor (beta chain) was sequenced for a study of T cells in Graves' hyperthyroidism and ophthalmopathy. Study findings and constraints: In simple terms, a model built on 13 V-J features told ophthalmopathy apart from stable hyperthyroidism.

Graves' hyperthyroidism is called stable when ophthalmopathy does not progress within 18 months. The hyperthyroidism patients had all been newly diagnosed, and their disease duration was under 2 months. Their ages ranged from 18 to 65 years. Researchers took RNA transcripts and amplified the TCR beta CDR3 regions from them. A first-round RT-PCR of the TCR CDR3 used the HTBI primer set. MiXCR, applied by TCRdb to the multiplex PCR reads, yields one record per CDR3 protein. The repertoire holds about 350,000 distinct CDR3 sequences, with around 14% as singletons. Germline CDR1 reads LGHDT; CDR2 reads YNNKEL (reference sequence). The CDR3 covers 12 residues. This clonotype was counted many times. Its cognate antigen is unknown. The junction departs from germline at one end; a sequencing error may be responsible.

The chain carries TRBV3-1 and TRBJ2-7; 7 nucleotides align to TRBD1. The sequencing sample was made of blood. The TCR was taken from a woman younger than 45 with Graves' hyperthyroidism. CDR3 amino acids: CASNQQGSEQYF. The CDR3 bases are TGTGCCAGCAACCAACAGGGGTCCGAGCAGTACTTC.